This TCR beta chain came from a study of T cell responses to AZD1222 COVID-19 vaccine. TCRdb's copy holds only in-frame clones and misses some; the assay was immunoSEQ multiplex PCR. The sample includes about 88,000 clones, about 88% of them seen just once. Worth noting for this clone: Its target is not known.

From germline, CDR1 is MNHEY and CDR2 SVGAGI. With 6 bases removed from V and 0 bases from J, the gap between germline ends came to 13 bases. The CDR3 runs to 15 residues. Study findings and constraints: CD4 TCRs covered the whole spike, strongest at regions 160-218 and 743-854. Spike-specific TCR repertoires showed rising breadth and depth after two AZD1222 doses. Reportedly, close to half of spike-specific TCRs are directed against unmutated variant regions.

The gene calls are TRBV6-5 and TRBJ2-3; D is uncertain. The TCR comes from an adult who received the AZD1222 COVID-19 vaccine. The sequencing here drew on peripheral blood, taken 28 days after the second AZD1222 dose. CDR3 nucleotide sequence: TGTGCCAGCAGGCGTCCGTCGACTAGCACAGATACGCAGTATTTT. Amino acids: CASRRPSTSTDTQYF.